A single sample gave rise to the 26 T cell receptor beta chains below, sequenced in a study of blood T cells in healthy people across ages. For the second PCR, which ran for about 6 to 11 cycles, a sample-barcoded 5' primer and a J-beta primer mix were used. TCRdb ran MiXCR on the 5' RACE reads and lists one entry per CDR3 protein. The top ten clones hold less than 20% of a sample with 550,000 to 700,000 distinct CDR3 sequences, 25% to 30% of them seen once. Sequenced input: blood. These receptors came from a woman in her 70s in good health.

This clonotype has more than one count but fewer than ten. The V call is TRBV11-2, the J call TRBJ2-5, with D possibly matching TRBD2 (6 bases). Germline V lookup: CDR1 SGHAT, CDR2 FQNNGV. The CDR3 is made up of 13 amino acids. The V end lost 5 bases, the J end lost 1 base, and 8 bases lay between the germline ends. The CDR3 spells CASSMEGQETQYF. In DNA form, the CDR3 reads TGTGCCAGCAGCATGGAGGGCCAAGAGACCCAGTACTTC. The variable domain in full, completed from reference TRBV11-2 and TRBJ2-5, reads EAGVAQSPRYKIIEKRQSVAFWCNPISGHATLYWYQQILGQGPKLLIQFQNNGVVDDSQLPKDRFSAERLKGVDSTLKIQPAKLEDSAVYLCASSMEGQETQYFGPGTRLLVL.

The chain joins TRBV12-3 or TRBV12-4 to TRBJ2-5; a possible D gene is TRBD2 (6 bases). CDR3 length: 12 residues. V was cut by 3 bases and J by 11 bases, with 13 bases left in between. The CDR3: CASSFKLREQYF. The CDR3, as DNA: TGTGCCAGCAGTTTCAAGCTCCGGGAGCAGTACTTC.

The chain links TRBV4-1 to TRBJ2-1, with 14 bases aligning to TRBD2. CDR3 length: 16 amino acids. The germline CDR1 and CDR2 sequences are MGHRA and YSYEKL. V was clipped by 1 base and J by 9 bases; unmatched bases: 5. CDR3 bases: TGCGCCAGCAGCCAAGGGGGGACTAGCGGGAGAATTGAGCAGTTCTTC. Protein sequence: CASSQGGTSGRIEQFF.

The chain couples TRBV23-1 to TRBJ1-1; D perhaps matches TRBD1 (5 bases). TRBV23-1 carries the ORF label, with uncertain function. Trimming pared 3 bases from V and 7 bases from J, leaving 15 bases between. CDR3 length: 14 amino acids. The DNA for the CDR3 is TGCGCCAGCAGTCACCACGGGACGCCAGGTGAAGCTTTCTTT. It is translated as CASSHHGTPGEAFF.

This clonotype was detected a few times. The chain links TRBV6-2 or TRBV6-3 to TRBJ2-5, with 10 bases lining up with TRBD2. Judging by the DNA end, TRBJ2-1 fits better; the J call may be wrong. In germline, CDR1 is MNHEY, CDR2 SVGEGT. The CDR3 runs 16 residues. CDR3 residues: CASSFKAGGNFNEQFF. DNA for the CDR3: TGTGCCAGCAGTTTCAAAGCGGGGGGGAACTTTAATGAGCAGTTCTTC.

The rearrangement uses TRBV30 and TRBJ2-1; possibly TRBD1 or TRBD2 for D (7 bases each). The CDR3 length is 20 residues. V lost 2 bases and J lost 1, with 27 bases in between. Germline CDR1 reads GTSNPN; CDR2 reads SVGIG (reference sequence). CDR3 sequence (DNA): TGTGCCTGGAGTCCTGTGCCCCGTGGGAGGGGGCGAGCTTCCTACAATGAGCAGTTCTTC. Translating gives CAWSPVPRGRGRASYNEQFF.

This clonotype was picked up a small number of times. The chain has TRBV4-1 and TRBJ1-4; a possible D gene is TRBD1 (6 bases). Germline V gene sequence: CDR1 MGHRA, CDR2 YSYEKL. This CDR3 has 15 residues. With 1 base removed from V and 3 bases from J, the gap between germline ends came to 9 bases. CDR3 region: CASSQADRPNEKLFF. CDR3 DNA: TGCGCCAGCAGCCAAGCGGACAGACCTAATGAAAAACTGTTTTTT.

This clonotype turned up a few times. The rearrangement joins TRBV19 to TRBJ2-7; tentatively, D is TRBD1 (6 bases). V lost 6 bases and J 5 bases, leaving 14 bases between the germline ends. CDR1 LNHDA and CDR2 SQIVND come from the germline V gene (reference sequence). The CDR3 has 13 amino acids. The DNA for the CDR3 is TGTGCCAGTAGAAAACAGGGTACGCACGAGCAGTACTTC. Translated: CASRKQGTHEQYF.

V gene TRBV4-2 combines with J gene TRBJ2-7; 11 positions agree with TRBD2. CDR3 size: 19 residues. The V gene's germline CDR1 is LGHNA and CDR2 YNFKEQ. Germline trimming cut 1 base from V and 2 bases from J; bases unmatched to any gene: 13. CDR3: CASSQVSSGGLQSPYEQYF. As DNA, the CDR3 is TGTGCCAGCAGCCAAGTATCTAGCGGGGGGCTCCAGTCCCCCTACGAGCAGTACTTC.

J is TRBJ1-4 and V is TRBV20-1; D unresolved. Germline V gives CDR1 DFQATT, CDR2 SNEGSKA (reference sequence). This CDR3 is 13 amino acids long. Trimming took 2 bases from V and 7 from J, leaving 11 bases between them. The CDR3: CSARMVSSEKLFF. The CDR3 DNA sequence: TGCAGTGCTAGAATGGTCAGCAGTGAAAAACTGTTTTTT.

The chain is built from TRBV29-1 and TRBJ2-1; D perhaps matches TRBD2 (5 bases). Trimming took off 4 bases at V and 9 bases at J, with 16 bases between the two ends. This CDR3 contains 13 residues. Germline CDR1 SQVTM, CDR2 ANQGSEA. The CDR3 reads CSVVEENYGEQFF. Here the CDR3 DNA reads TGCAGCGTTGTGGAGGAGAATTATGGTGAGCAGTTCTTC.

V gene TRBV29-1 combines with J gene TRBJ1-2, with D hard to call. This CDR3 region has 12 residues. Per germline, CDR1 SQVTM and CDR2 ANQGSEA. V was shortened by 4 bases and J by 8 bases, with 14 bases between the two germline ends. CDR3 in amino acids: CSVVGTGSGYTF. The CDR3 DNA sequence: TGCAGCGTTGTGGGCACCGGGAGCGGCTACACCTTC.

J is TRBJ1-2 and V is TRBV5-6; D may be TRBD1 (6 bases). V was shortened by 3 bases and J by 6 bases, with 15 bases between the two germline ends. Per the germline V gene, CDR1 is SGHDT and CDR2 is YYEEEE. There are 14 residues in the CDR3. The CDR3 reads CASSSGYREDGYTF. The CDR3 coding sequence is TGTGCCAGCAGCTCAGGATACAGGGAAGATGGCTACACCTTC.

The V call is TRBV13, the J call TRBJ2-7; 7 bases align to TRBD1. The CDR3 length is 13 residues. J gave up 0 bases and V 5 bases, and 1 base lay outside the gene matches. Per germline, CDR1 PRHDT and CDR2 FYEKMQ (reference sequence). CDR3 bases: TGTGCCAGCAGCGACAGGGTCTCCTACGAGCAGTACTTC. Protein product: CASSDRVSYEQYF.

In this sample, this clonotype turned up once. The chain recombines TRBV5-1 with TRBJ2-7, with D unclear. From germline, CDR1 is SGHRS and CDR2 YFSETQ. The CDR3 length is 15 residues. Trimming shortened V by 4 bases and J by 0 bases, and 14 bases separated the two germline ends. This CDR3 reads CASSPSTPNSYEQYF. CDR3 coding DNA: TGCGCCAGCAGCCCGTCGACACCAAACTCCTACGAGCAGTACTTC.

J is TRBJ2-5 and V is TRBV7-9; 11 bases align to TRBD2. The CDR3 covers 17 residues. In germline, CDR1 is SEHNR, CDR2 FQNEAQ (reference sequence). The junction had 10 bases not matched to a gene; V was cut back by 5 bases and J by 2 bases. The CDR3 loop reads CASSHPRLAGNQETQYF. For the CDR3, the DNA is TGTGCCAGCAGCCACCCTAGACTAGCGGGGAATCAAGAGACCCAGTACTTC.

V is TRBV11-3 and J is TRBJ2-5, with unresolved D. CDR1 and CDR2 from the germline V gene are SGHNT and YENEEA. This CDR3 has 15 amino acids. Trimming took 4 bases from V and 0 from J, leaving 12 bases between them. Here the CDR3 reads CASSSLYSHQETQYF. CDR3 sequence (DNA): TGTGCCAGCAGCTCCCTTTACAGTCACCAAGAGACCCAGTACTTC.

This clonotype was observed a handful of times. The chain uses TRBV27 and TRBJ1-2, with TRBD1 matching over 7 bases. From germline, CDR1 is MNHEY and CDR2 SMNVEV (reference sequence). This CDR3 has 15 residues. Germline trimming cut 5 bases from V and 2 bases from J; bases unmatched to any gene: 8. The CDR3 spells CASSHRQGWNYGYTF. The CDR3 nucleotides are TGTGCCAGCAGTCATCGACAGGGTTGGAACTATGGCTACACCTTC.

This clonotype was seen a few times. The J gene is TRBJ2-1, the V gene TRBV5-1, with 9 nucleotides matching TRBD2. The CDR3 has 14 residues. Germline V gives CDR1 SGHRS, CDR2 YFSETQ. Germline trimming cut 0 bases from V and 13 bases from J; bases unmatched to any gene: 8. CDR3 in amino acids: CASSLGVSGGIQFF. CDR3 nucleotides: TGCGCCAGCAGCTTGGGGGTTAGCGGGGGAATTCAGTTCTTC.

The chain uses TRBV4-2 and TRBJ2-5; perhaps D is TRBD1 or TRBD2 (6 bases each). The CDR3 has 15 residues. V was cut by 0 bases and J by 3 bases, with 11 bases left in between. Germline lookup yields CDR1 LGHNA and CDR2 YNFKEQ. The CDR3 protein is CASSQDWGAEETQYF. DNA for the CDR3: TGTGCCAGCAGCCAAGATTGGGGGGCAGAAGAGACCCAGTACTTC.

This clonotype was recorded a few times. V is TRBV12-5 and J is TRBJ2-7; no clear D. The ends were cut back, 2 bases at V and 0 bases at J, with 2 bases in the middle. The V gene's germline CDR1 is LGHNT and CDR2 FRNRAP. This CDR3 spans 12 amino acids. CDR3 nucleotides: TGTGCTAGTGGTTTGACCTCCTACGAGCAGTACTTC. This sequence encodes CASGLTSYEQYF.

The chain combines TRBV20-1 with TRBJ2-5, with a weak D call TRBD1 (5 bases). The J call may be faulty, since TRBJ2-1 better matches the DNA end. The CDR3 has 15 residues. CDR1 DFQATT and CDR2 SNEGSKA come from the germline V gene (reference sequence). The CDR3 spells CSASLRGRDHNEQFF. As DNA, the CDR3 is TGCAGTGCTAGTCTTAGGGGCCGTGATCACAATGAGCAGTTCTTC.

The table lists this clonotype with a few counts. V and J are TRBV5-1 and TRBJ2-1, with TRBD1 matching over 9 bases. With V trimmed by 4 bases and J by 0 bases, 8 bases remained unmatched. CDR1 SGHRS and CDR2 YFSETQ come from the germline V gene. The CDR3 runs 17 residues. The CDR3 sequence is CASSPGQGRSSYNEQFF. The CDR3 nucleotides are TGCGCCAGCAGCCCTGGACAGGGGAGGAGCTCCTACAATGAGCAGTTCTTC.

This rearrangement joins TRBV9 to TRBJ2-7; 7 nucleotides align to TRBD1. V was pared by 3 bases and J by 5 bases, with 11 bases of the junction left unmatched. CDR1 and CDR2 (germline): SGDLS, YYNGEE. The CDR3 runs 15 residues. CDR3 region: CASSAQQNRGHEQYF. The CDR3 bases are TGTGCCAGCAGCGCCCAACAAAACAGGGGACACGAGCAGTACTTC. The entire variable domain, with the rest obtained from reference TRBV9 and TRBJ2-7, is as follows: DSGVTQTPKHLITATGQRVTLRCSPRSGDLSVYWYQQSLDQGLQFLIQYYNGEERAKGNILERFSAQQFPDLHSELNLSSLELGDSALYFCASSAQQNRGHEQYFGPGTRLTVT.

CDR3 DNA: TGTGCCAGCAGCCCTTGGGACCCAGTCGTGAACACTGAAGCTTTCTTT. Its protein product is CASSPWDPVVNTEAFF. The chain couples TRBV28 to TRBJ1-1, with D possibly being TRBD1 (5 bases). Germline V gene lookup returns CDR1 MDHEN and CDR2 SYDVKM. V gave up 6 bases and J gave up 0 bases, with 17 bases separating them. The CDR3 covers 16 residues.

Regarding this clonotype: Germline is not matched at one junction end, which may reflect a read error. V gene TRBV29-1 combines with J gene TRBJ1-4; D uncertain. The CDR3 is made up of 14 amino acids. The germline gives CDR1 SQVTM, CDR2 ANQGSEA. The CDR3, as DNA: TGCAGCGTTGAAGGAAGGACCCCTAATGAAGAACTGTTTTTT. As protein: CSVEGRTPNEELFF.